These 30 T cell receptor beta chains were all obtained from the same sample, sequenced in a study of T cell changes during pregnancy in multiple sclerosis. This table comes from immunoSEQ multiplex PCR, and its TCRdb copy is limited to in-frame clones, with some not included. Of tens of thousands of clones in the sample, around 93% were seen once. Sequenced material: CD8+ T cells from peripheral blood mononuclear cells, taken in the second trimester of pregnancy. The receptors come from a female donor with multiple sclerosis, enrolled in a pregnancy study.

This clone was found once. J is TRBJ2-1 and V is TRBV7-8; 9 bases map to TRBD1. Germline assignment: CDR1 SGHVS and CDR2 FQNEAQ. V gave up 5 bases and J gave up 7 bases; unmatched junction bases: 12. This CDR3 spans 16 amino acids. The chain's CDR3 is CASSLDRGRSGNEQFF. For the CDR3, the DNA is TGTGCCAGCAGCCTGGACAGGGGCCGGTCGGGGAATGAGCAGTTCTTC.

Only one count was recorded for this clone. V and J are TRBV4-3 and TRBJ2-1; D perhaps matches TRBD2 (6 bases). Germline loops: CDR1 LGHNA, CDR2 YSLEER. The V and J ends lost 1 base and 0 bases respectively, with 10 bases between them. This CDR3 comprises 16 residues. The CDR3 sequence is CASSQVGGVSYNEQFF. CDR3 sequence (DNA): TGCGCCAGCAGCCAAGTCGGCGGGGTCTCCTACAATGAGCAGTTCTTC.

The genes are TRBV4-2 and TRBJ2-6; D is possibly TRBD1 (6 bases). The CDR3 covers 16 residues. The ends were cut back, 4 bases at V and 0 bases at J, with 10 bases in the middle. Germline values: CDR1 LGHNA, CDR2 YNFKEQ. CDR3 DNA: TGTGCCAGCAGCCTCTTGACAGGCTCTGGGGCCAACGTCCTGACTTTC. It yields the protein CASSLLTGSGANVLTF.

This chain links TRBV19 with TRBJ2-7; 13 bases match TRBD2. V dropped 6 bases and J dropped 1; count of bases not matched to a gene: 12. The CDR3 contains 18 residues. Germline assignment: CDR1 LNHDA and CDR2 SQIVND (reference sequence). CDR3 bases: TGTGCCAGTAGCAACCCGCGGCTGACTAGCGGGGGGTCCTACGAGCAGTACTTC. Translating gives CASSNPRLTSGGSYEQYF.

V and J are TRBV7-3 and TRBJ2-5; perhaps TRBD1 as D (5 bases). Deletions cut 2 bases from V and 0 bases from J, with 13 bases between. There are 16 residues in the CDR3. Germline V gene data show CDR1 as SGHTA and CDR2 as FQGTGA. The CDR3 DNA follows: TGTGCCAGCAGCTTAGGGGCGAGGTTGTACCAAGAGACCCAGTACTTC. Protein: CASSLGARLYQETQYF.

The J gene is TRBJ2-1, the V gene TRBV7-2, with 13 bases fitting TRBD2. The CDR3 totals 17 residues. The germline V gene encodes CDR1 SGHTA and CDR2 FQGNSA. The V and J ends lost 0 bases and 7 bases, in that order; junction bases with no gene match: 6. CDR3 region: CASSLAVGLAGVNEQFF. CDR3 sequence (DNA): TGTGCCAGCAGCTTAGCGGTAGGACTAGCGGGAGTTAATGAGCAGTTCTTC.

Here the CDR3 DNA reads TGTGCCAGCAGCTTAGCTGGAGTCTCCTCCTACAATGAGCAGTTCTTC. Translating gives CASSLAGVSSYNEQFF. The V and J genes are TRBV7-8 and TRBJ2-1; D gene uncertain. The CDR3 spans 16 residues. V lost 0 bases and J lost 0, with 9 bases in between. Germline CDR1 is SGHVS and CDR2 is FQNEAQ.

The chain is built from TRBV14 and TRBJ2-6; no clear D gene. Trimming took off 5 bases at V and 4 bases at J, with 15 bases between the two ends. Germline V gene lookup returns CDR1 SGHDN and CDR2 FVKESK. The CDR3 consists of 16 residues. The CDR3 nucleotides read TGTGCCAGCAGCGAAAGTGCGCTGCCCGGGGCCAACGTCCTGACTTTC. Encoded protein: CASSESALPGANVLTF.

The V and J genes are TRBV27 and TRBJ2-7; TRBD2 is a possible D gene (6 bases). This CDR3 contains 15 residues. Looked up from germline, CDR1 is MNHEY and CDR2 is SMNVEV (reference sequence). V lost 3 bases and J 1 base, leaving 13 bases between the germline ends. This CDR3 reads CASSLEGLPSYEQYF. Here the CDR3 DNA reads TGTGCCAGCAGTTTGGAGGGACTTCCATCCTACGAGCAGTACTTC.

This chain joins TRBV5-1 and TRBJ2-5; 12 bases match TRBD2. Losses at the gene ends were 1 base for V and 3 bases for J; bases not matched to a gene: 4. Germline CDR1 is SGHRS and CDR2 is YFSETQ. CDR3 length equals 16 residues. The DNA for the CDR3 is TGCGCCAGCAGCTTGTTCCTAGCGGGAGGGGAAGAGACCCAGTACTTC. Amino acid sequence: CASSLFLAGGEETQYF.

This chain connects TRBV4-1 to TRBJ2-7; TRBD1 agrees at 7 bases. V lost 0 bases, J lost 7 bases, and 6 bases stayed unmatched. The CDR3 is 14 residues long. The germline gives CDR1 MGHRA, CDR2 YSYEKL. CDR3 coding DNA: TGCGCCAGCAGCCAAGACGGCCAGGGGGTTGAGCAGTACTTC. Encoded protein: CASSQDGQGVEQYF.

J is TRBJ2-7 and V is TRBV2, with TRBD1 matching 7 bases. CDR3 size: 14 residues. In germline, CDR1 is SNHLY, CDR2 FYNNEI. V was clipped by 2 bases and J by 2 bases; unmatched bases: 3. The chain's CDR3 is CASSEPGGTYEQYF. The CDR3 DNA reads TGTGCCAGCAGTGAACCAGGGGGAACCTACGAGCAGTACTTC.

This chain connects TRBV4-1 to TRBJ1-5; maybe TRBD1 (5 bases). Germline V gene data show CDR1 as MGHRA and CDR2 as YSYEKL. The CDR3 is made up of 18 amino acids. Trimming shortened V by 0 bases and J by 5 bases, and 20 bases separated the two germline ends. CDR3 protein: CASSQEEGNLATYQPQHF. In DNA, the CDR3 is TGCGCCAGCAGCCAAGAGGAGGGGAACCTAGCTACTTATCAGCCCCAGCATTTT.

This clone was detected once. The chain links TRBV4-1 to TRBJ2-5, with 15 bases that match TRBD2. The V gene end was trimmed by 1 base and the J gene end by 7 bases; junction bases not matched to a gene: 13. The CDR3 spans 19 residues. Germline lookup yields CDR1 MGHRA and CDR2 YSYEKL. The CDR3 bases are TGCGCCAGCAGCCAAGTAGGAGGACTAGCGGGAGGGCGAGGGGGGACCCAGTACTTC. This sequence encodes CASSQVGGLAGGRGGTQYF.

Here the CDR3 reads CASGLAGGPFLYNEQFF. Written as DNA, the CDR3 is TGTGCCAGCGGACTAGCGGGAGGCCCTTTTCTTTACAATGAGCAGTTCTTC. The genes are TRBV5-6 and TRBJ2-1; 14 nucleotides match TRBD2. From germline, CDR1 is SGHDT and CDR2 YYEEEE. The CDR3 runs 17 residues. Trimming removed 7 bases from V and 4 bases from J; junction bases left unmatched: 10.

The genes are TRBV30 and TRBJ2-5; D might be TRBD1 (5 bases). CDR1 and CDR2 from the germline V gene are GTSNPN and SVGIG (reference sequence). CDR3 length: 11 residues. Trimming took off 5 bases at V and 4 bases at J, with 8 bases between the two ends. Here the CDR3 reads CAWGHIETQYF. Here the CDR3 DNA reads TGTGCCTGGGGACACATAGAGACCCAGTACTTC.

This chain links TRBV2 with TRBJ2-5; D is unresolved. Deletions cut 3 bases from V and 3 bases from J, with 5 bases between. The germline gives CDR1 SNHLY, CDR2 FYNNEI. This CDR3 is built from 12 residues. In nucleotides, the CDR3 is TGTGCCAGCAGTGATCAGGAAGAGACCCAGTACTTC. It encodes CASSDQEETQYF.

The chain links TRBV4-1 to TRBJ2-1; 12 nucleotides match TRBD2. V dropped 0 bases and J dropped 6; count of bases not matched to a gene: 0. CDR3 length equals 15 residues. The germline V gene encodes CDR1 MGHRA and CDR2 YSYEKL. The DNA for the CDR3 is TGCGCCAGCAGCCAAGAGGGACTAGCGGGCAATGAGCAGTTCTTC. Protein: CASSQEGLAGNEQFF.

The chain links TRBV7-2 to TRBJ1-4, with 8 bases that match TRBD1. This CDR3 comprises 17 residues. Germline V gene lookup returns CDR1 SGHTA and CDR2 FQGNSA. The V gene end was trimmed by 5 bases and the J gene end by 8 bases; junction bases not matched to a gene: 16. CDR3 DNA sequence: TGTGCCAGCAGCACTCGGACAGGGAGTAGGATAGAGGAAAAACTGTTTTTT. Translated: CASSTRTGSRIEEKLFF.

The CDR3 loop is CASSLGSSYEQYF. The DNA of the CDR3 is TGCGCCAGCAGCTTGGGCAGTTCCTACGAGCAGTACTTC. This chain links TRBV5-1 with TRBJ2-7; D ambiguous. The CDR3 covers 13 residues. Trimming stripped 0 bases from V and 1 base from J, with 5 bases between. Germline values: CDR1 SGHRS, CDR2 YFSETQ.

This chain connects TRBV5-4 to TRBJ1-2; 12 bases line up with TRBD1. After removal of 4 bases from V and 8 bases from J, the junction contained 6 bases not matched to a gene. Germline CDR1 reads SGHNT; CDR2 reads YYREEE (reference sequence). CDR3 size: 14 residues. This chain's CDR3 is CASSPGQGAGGYTF. In DNA, the CDR3 is TGTGCCAGCAGCCCGGGACAGGGGGCAGGGGGCTACACCTTC.

The chain couples TRBV7-8 to TRBJ2-3; TRBD2 matches 7 bases. The V segment lost 3 bases and the J segment 3 bases; nucleotides outside the gene matches: 6. This CDR3 is 15 amino acids long. Germline CDR1 and CDR2: SGHVS and FQNEAQ. CDR3 sequence: CASSFPTGGTDTQYF. The CDR3 DNA follows: TGTGCCAGCAGCTTCCCTACGGGGGGAACAGATACGCAGTATTTT.

V gene TRBV28 combines with J gene TRBJ1-5; a possible D gene is TRBD1 (6 bases). V lost 9 bases to trimming and J lost 1 base, with 16 bases between them. CDR1 and CDR2 from the germline V gene are MDHEN and SYDVKM. The CDR3 spans 15 residues. CDR3 loop: CASKNQGFSNQPQHF. DNA for the CDR3: TGTGCCAGTAAAAATCAGGGGTTCAGCAATCAGCCCCAGCATTTT.

This clone was counted only a few times. The genes are TRBV4-3 and TRBJ1-1; 11 bases agree with TRBD1. CDR3 length: 15 amino acids. Unmatched junction bases numbered 1, after V lost 0 bases and J lost 4 bases. Germline assignment: CDR1 LGHNA and CDR2 YSLEER. The CDR3 bases are TGCGCCAGCAGCCAAGAGGACAGGGGGCTCACTGAAGCTTTCTTT. This codes for CASSQEDRGLTEAFF.

This chain connects TRBV28 to TRBJ2-2; 12 bases fit TRBD1. The CDR3 loop spans 17 amino acids. Trimming removed 4 bases from V and 7 bases from J; junction bases left unmatched: 10. From germline, CDR1 is MDHEN and CDR2 SYDVKM. CDR3 in DNA: TGTGCCAGCAGTTCCAACCCCGGGACAGGGGGCGGCGGGGAGCTGTTTTTT. Translated, it gives CASSSNPGTGGGGELFF.

The chain couples TRBV27 to TRBJ1-4; D uncertain. Trimming removed 5 bases from V and 7 bases from J, with 14 bases in between. The CDR3 is made up of 14 amino acids. Germline V gives CDR1 MNHEY, CDR2 SMNVEV (reference sequence). CDR3: CASSPTRRGEKLFF. As DNA, the CDR3 is TGTGCCAGCAGTCCCACCAGGCGGGGTGAAAAACTGTTTTTT.

The V gene is TRBV7-6, the J gene TRBJ2-2; D is possibly TRBD2 (7 bases). Trimming shortened V by 3 bases and J by 1 base, and 21 bases separated the two germline ends. Germline loops: CDR1 SGHVS, CDR2 FNYEAQ. CDR3 length: 19 amino acids. The CDR3 bases are TGTGCCAGCAGCTTGGCCTACCCAGGGGTAGCGGGGAACACCGGGGAGCTGTTTTTT. Its protein is CASSLAYPGVAGNTGELFF.

The chain has TRBV11-2 and TRBJ1-2; 10 positions match TRBD1. Losses at the gene ends were 5 bases for V and 2 bases for J; bases not matched to a gene: 8. The CDR3 runs to 16 residues. Germline CDR1 SGHAT, CDR2 FQNNGV. The CDR3, as DNA: TGTGCCAGCAGCCCCGAGGGACAGGGGATGAACTATGGCTACACCTTC. It yields the protein CASSPEGQGMNYGYTF.

V is TRBV4-1 and J is TRBJ2-7; tentative D call: TRBD2 (7 bases). CDR1 is MGHRA and CDR2 is YSYEKL in the germline V gene. Trimming pared 0 bases from V and 2 bases from J, leaving 11 bases between. CDR3 length: 15 residues. The CDR3 is CASSQERGPTYEQYF. The DNA of the CDR3 is TGCGCCAGCAGCCAAGAGCGGGGGCCAACCTACGAGCAGTACTTC.

The chain couples TRBV6-1 to TRBJ2-1; the match to TRBD1 covers 8 bases. Germline V gives CDR1 MNHNS, CDR2 SASEGT. V lost 1 base to trimming and J lost 8 bases; unmatched junction nucleotides: 4. This CDR3 region has 14 residues. CDR3 residues: CASSEGAGGDEQFF. The CDR3 bases are TGTGCCAGCAGTGAAGGGGCAGGGGGCGATGAGCAGTTCTTC.